The 6 T cell receptor beta chains reported below all come from one sample, sequenced in a study of patients and donors after allogeneic stem cell transplantation. TCRdb called the RT-PCR reads again in MiXCR, with one record for every CDR3 protein. The repertoire includes about 960,000 distinct CDR3 sequences, roughly 18% of them detected once, and around 5.5% sits in the top ten. The material sequenced was blood, either unsorted or a sorted T cell fraction (not recorded which). The receptors derive from a human donor who was either an allogeneic HSCT recipient or a stem cell or donor lymphocyte infusion donor (not recorded which). It is not recorded whose cells these are; they may come from a transplant donor.

The chain recombines TRBV7-9 with TRBJ2-3; TRBD2 is a possible D gene (6 bases). Germline V gene data show CDR1 as SEHNR and CDR2 as FQNEAQ (reference sequence). V gave up 4 bases and J gave up 10 bases, with 15 bases separating them. The CDR3 has 13 amino acids. The CDR3 sequence: CASSSSSGTPQYF. The CDR3 nucleotides are TGTGCCAGCAGCTCTTCCTCGGGGACTCCGCAGTATTTT.

The chain has TRBV6-5 and TRBJ2-5, with D maybe TRBD2 (6 bases). The CDR3 consists of 15 residues. V lost 4 bases, J lost 2 bases, and 14 bases lay in between. Germline lookup yields CDR1 MNHEY and CDR2 SVGAGI. In DNA, the CDR3 is TGTGCCAGCAGTTCTCCGGGACTGGGGCAAGAGACCCAGTACTTC. This gives the protein CASSSPGLGQETQYF.

This clonotype was observed a few times. The V call is TRBV20-1, the J call TRBJ2-2; perhaps TRBD2 as D (6 bases). V gave up 0 bases and J gave up 0 bases, with 11 bases separating them. The V gene's germline CDR1 is DFQATT and CDR2 SNEGSKA (reference sequence). The CDR3 sequence is 16 residues long. The CDR3 sequence is CSARDNSGTNTGELFF. CDR3 sequence (DNA): TGCAGTGCTAGAGATAATAGCGGAACGAACACCGGGGAGCTGTTTTTT.

This clonotype was found many times. The chain recombines TRBV20-1 with TRBJ1-1; the D is unclear. This CDR3 comprises 11 residues. Trimming cost V 0 bases and J 6 bases, with 5 bases left between them. Looked up from germline, CDR1 is DFQATT and CDR2 is SNEGSKA (reference sequence). The DNA of the CDR3 is TGCAGTGCTAGAGATCGGCCTGAAGCTTTCTTT. Its translation: CSARDRPEAFF.

This clonotype was recorded a few times. CDR3 amino acids: CASSRQGARATEAFF. The CDR3 nucleotides read TGCGCCAGCAGCCGACAGGGGGCGAGGGCTACTGAAGCTTTCTTT. The chain has TRBV5-1 and TRBJ1-1, with 10 bases fitting TRBD1. The CDR3 has 15 residues. CDR1 SGHRS and CDR2 YFSETQ come from the germline V gene. The trim removed 4 bases at V and 5 bases at J, leaving 8 bases unmatched.

The V call is TRBV12-3 or TRBV12-4, the J call TRBJ2-1, with TRBD2 matching over 10 bases. V gave up 6 bases and J gave up 9 bases; unmatched junction bases: 14. The CDR3 has 16 residues. CDR3 residues: CASRLAGTKGFGEQFF. CDR3 nucleotide sequence: TGTGCCAGCAGACTAGCGGGGACAAAGGGGTTCGGTGAGCAGTTCTTC.